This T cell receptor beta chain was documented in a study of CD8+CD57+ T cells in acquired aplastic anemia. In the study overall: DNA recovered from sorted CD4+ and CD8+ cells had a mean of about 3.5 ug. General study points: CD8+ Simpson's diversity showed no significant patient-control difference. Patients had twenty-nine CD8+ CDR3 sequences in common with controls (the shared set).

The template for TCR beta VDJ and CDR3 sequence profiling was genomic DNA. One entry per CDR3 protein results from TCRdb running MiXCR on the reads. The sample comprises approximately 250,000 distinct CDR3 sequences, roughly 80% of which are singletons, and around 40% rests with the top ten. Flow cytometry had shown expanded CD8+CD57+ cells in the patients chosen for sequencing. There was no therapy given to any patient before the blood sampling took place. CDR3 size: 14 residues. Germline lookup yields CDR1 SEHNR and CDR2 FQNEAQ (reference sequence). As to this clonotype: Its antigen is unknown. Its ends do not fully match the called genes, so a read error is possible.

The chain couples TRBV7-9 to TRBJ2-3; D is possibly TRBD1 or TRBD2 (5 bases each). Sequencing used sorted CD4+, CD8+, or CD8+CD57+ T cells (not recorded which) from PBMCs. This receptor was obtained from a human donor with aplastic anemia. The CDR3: CASSFQRGPGTQEF. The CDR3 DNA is TGTGCCAGCAGCTTTCAAAGAGGTCCGGGGACGCAGGAGTTT.